The 8 T cell receptor beta chains listed next were all sequenced from one sample in a study of blood T cell repertoires in COVID-19. Here immunoSEQ multiplex PCR was the method, and the copy in TCRdb shows in-frame clones only, minus some. This sample has fewer than 250,000 clones; approximately 80% occur once, and the top ten carry about 7.2%. Sequencing was done on a sample of PBMCs or T cells enriched from blood (not recorded which). These receptors were obtained from a middle-aged woman with acute COVID-19.

The chain is built from TRBV27 and TRBJ1-5; 9 nucleotides match TRBD1. CDR1 and CDR2 (germline): MNHEY, SMNVEV (reference sequence). V lost 8 bases to trimming and J lost 5 bases; unmatched junction nucleotides: 4. The CDR3 covers 13 residues. The CDR3, as DNA: TGTGCCAGCGCCCGGACAGGGGATCAGCCCCAGCATTTT. This codes for CASARTGDQPQHF.

J is TRBJ1-1 and V is TRBV5-1, with a possible D match to TRBD1 (5 bases). V gave up 2 bases and J gave up 5 bases, with 13 bases separating them. Germline lookup yields CDR1 SGHRS and CDR2 YFSETQ. This CDR3 contains 14 residues. Here the CDR3 reads CASSLHSGGTEAFF. Written as DNA, the CDR3 is TGCGCCAGCAGCTTACACAGCGGGGGGACTGAAGCTTTCTTT.

This sequence joins TRBV9 and TRBJ1-4, with D unclear. CDR1 is SGDLS, CDR2 YYNGEE, per germline. Trimming removed 3 bases at V and 5 bases at J, with 14 bases between. CDR3 length: 15 amino acids. This CDR3 is CASSARDQQNEKLFF. DNA of the CDR3: TGTGCCAGCAGCGCTCGGGATCAGCAAAATGAAAAACTGTTTTTT.

The chain joins TRBV9 to TRBJ1-2; 8 nucleotides match TRBD1. This CDR3 is built from 15 residues. The V gene end was trimmed by 0 bases and the J gene end by 2 bases; junction bases not matched to a gene: 3. The germline gives CDR1 SGDLS, CDR2 YYNGEE. In DNA, the CDR3 is TGTGCCAGCAGCGTAGATCAGGGGGCGAACTATGGCTACACCTTC. It encodes CASSVDQGANYGYTF. The full variable domain, with the rest looked up from reference TRBV9 and TRBJ1-2, is DSGVTQTPKHLITATGQRVTLRCSPRSGDLSVYWYQQSLDQGLQFLIQYYNGEERAKGNILERFSAQQFPDLHSELNLSSLELGDSALYFCASSVDQGANYGYTFGSGTRLTVV.

V gene TRBV6-5 combines with J gene TRBJ1-1; D gene uncertain. Trimming took 7 bases from V and 1 from J, leaving 10 bases between them. The germline CDR1 and CDR2 sequences are MNHEY and SVGAGI. The CDR3 consists of 13 residues. The CDR3 DNA reads TGTGCCAGCAAACGGGGAGAGAACACTGAAGCTTTCTTT. This gives the protein CASKRGENTEAFF.

The DNA for the CDR3 is TGTGCCAGCAGGCCTATACGGACAGGGGGAGGCTACGAGCAGTACTTC. It yields the protein CASRPIRTGGGYEQYF. V usage is TRBV7-8 and J usage is TRBJ2-7; 10 bases fit TRBD1. The CDR3 sequence is 16 residues long. Germline CDR1 SGHVS, CDR2 FQNEAQ. V gave up 6 bases and J gave up 3 bases; unmatched junction bases: 11.

The genes are TRBV28 and TRBJ1-1; TRBD1 matches at 10 bases. Germline lookup yields CDR1 MDHEN and CDR2 SYDVKM. V dropped 7 bases and J dropped 4; count of bases not matched to a gene: 12. The CDR3 runs 16 residues. The CDR3 DNA reads as TGTGCCAGCACGCTTCCGGGACAGGGGTCTTTCACTGAAGCTTTCTTT. Its protein product is CASTLPGQGSFTEAFF.

The chain has TRBV6-1 and TRBJ1-5; 7 bases match TRBD1. Trimming removed 3 bases from V and 2 bases from J; junction bases left unmatched: 7. This CDR3 spans 16 amino acids. Germline assignment: CDR1 MNHNS and CDR2 SASEGT. DNA of the CDR3: TGTGCCAGCAGTGATGTACAGGGGCGTGGCAATCAGCCCCAGCATTTT. Its translation is CASSDVQGRGNQPQHF.